The TCR beta chain under discussion was sequenced for a study of blood T cell repertoires in COVID-19. About the study: The samples span acute and convalescent COVID-19 from the United States, Italy and Spain. The analysed material was cDNA or gDNA that came from T cells, B-cell-depleted T cells, or PBMCs.

In the study's own analysis: Quantification of nucleated cells was approximated via reference gene primer amplification. Only in-frame clones appear in the TCRdb table, and some are missing; sequencing was by immunoSEQ multiplex PCR. V and J calls and clone size are given by that table; D and trimming were obtained from the DNA. The sample has tens of thousands of clones, about 80% seen once; the top ten hold less than 30%. With 5 bases removed from V and 7 bases from J, the gap between germline ends came to 24 bases. The germline V gene encodes CDR1 LNHDA and CDR2 SQIVND (reference sequence). The CDR3 sequence is 18 residues long.

The sequenced sample was peripheral blood. The chain couples TRBV19 to TRBJ1-6; perhaps TRBD1 as D (6 bases). The receptor's source is a man in his 60s with active or convalescent COVID-19. This chain's CDR3 is CASSQGPGQWGGNSPLHF. The CDR3 coding sequence is TGTGCCAGTAGTCAAGGACCGGGACAATGGGGGGGCAATTCACCCCTCCACTTT.